This is a list of T cell receptor beta chains from one sample in a study of cytomegalovirus exposure and HLA in healthy donors. Sequencing used immunoSEQ multiplex PCR; TCRdb keeps in-frame clones, though not all of them. Of 130,000 to 150,000 clones in the sample, 76% were seen once. The sequenced sample consisted of PBMCs. The receptors were sampled from a man aged 18-30 years in good health and CMV-seronegative. CDR3s include the opening cysteine and the closing phenylalanine or tryptophan. A D gene is named only where the DNA matches it firmly. Clone size is shown for a subset of rows, as once, few, many or a class of expanded clone.

cdr3_aa cdr3_nt clone_size d_call j_call v_call
CASSLRGGEQPQHF TGTGCCAGCAGCTTGCGAGGAGGAGAGCAGCCCCAGCATTTT - - TRBJ1-5 TRBV5-5
CSVSTGYEKLFF TGCAGCGTTTCAACAGGGTATGAAAAACTGTTTTTT - - TRBJ1-4 TRBV29-1
CASSADRAGSYEQYF TGTGCCAGCAGCGCGGACAGGGCGGGCTCGTACGAGCAGTACTTC - TRBD1 TRBJ2-7 TRBV27
CASSEAREAGGEETQYF TGTGCCAGCAGTGAAGCGAGGGAGGCAGGGGGCGAAGAGACCCAGTACTTC - TRBD1 TRBJ2-5 TRBV6-1
CASSSPRTGRTGELFF TGTGCCAGCAGTTCCCCTCGGACAGGGCGCACCGGGGAGCTGTTTTTT - TRBD1 TRBJ2-2 TRBV6-5
CASSRDRNRVATNEKLFF TGTGCCAGTAGTCGCGACAGGAATCGAGTGGCAACTAATGAAAAACTGTTTTTT - - TRBJ1-4 TRBV19
CASSYRGSTDTQYF TGTGCCAGTAGTTATCGGGGGTCCACAGATACGCAGTATTTT - - TRBJ2-3 TRBV19
CASSPIAGSHNEQFF TGTGCCAGTAGTCCGATAGCGGGATCGCACAATGAGCAGTTCTTC - TRBD2 TRBJ2-1 TRBV19
CASSHPTPGSSNQPQHF TGTGCCAGCAGTCACCCTACTCCAGGGTCTAGCAATCAGCCCCAGCATTTT once - TRBJ1-5 TRBV28
CAITGQPTDTQYF TGTGCTATAACAGGCCAGCCCACAGATACGCAGTATTTT - - TRBJ2-3 TRBV28
CSATDTDYGYTF TGTTCCGCAACGGACACCGACTATGGCTACACCTTC - - TRBJ1-2 TRBV7-9
CASRDRDNEKLFF TGTGCCAGCAGGGACAGAGATAATGAAAAACTGTTTTTT - - TRBJ1-4 TRBV6-5
CAVKPGQGVSYEQYF TGTGCCGTTAAGCCGGGACAGGGGGTTTCCTACGAGCAGTACTTC - TRBD1 TRBJ2-7 TRBV7-6
CASSFGKDTIYF TGTGCCAGCAGCTTCGGGAAGGACACCATATATTTT few - TRBJ1-3 TRBV5-6
CSVHTPNTEAFF TGCAGCGTCCATACACCGAACACTGAAGCTTTCTTT - - TRBJ1-1 TRBV29-1
CASSLDSSYEQYF TGTGCCAGCAGCTTAGACAGCTCCTACGAGCAGTACTTC few - TRBJ2-7 TRBV7-3
CASSYAPGQASYEQYF TGTGCCAGCAGCTACGCGCCGGGACAGGCCTCCTACGAGCAGTACTTC - TRBD1 TRBJ2-7 TRBV11-2
CASSVSGGTEAFF TGTGCCAGCAGCGTATCGGGGGGCACTGAAGCTTTCTTT - - TRBJ1-1 TRBV9
CASSLGDRVIGEQYF TGTGCCAGCAGTCTAGGGGACAGGGTCATCGGCGAGCAGTACTTC - TRBD1 TRBJ2-7 TRBV28
CASSETSGTEAFF TGCGCCAGCAGCGAGACTTCAGGGACTGAAGCTTTCTTT - - TRBJ1-1 TRBV10-2
CASSFDWPVREPNEKLFF TGTGCCAGCAGTTTCGATTGGCCCGTCCGGGAGCCGAATGAAAAACTGTTTTTT - - TRBJ1-4 TRBV27
CASRHRDRGYEQYF TGTGCCAGCAGACACCGGGACAGGGGCTACGAGCAGTACTTC - TRBD1 TRBJ2-7 TRBV6-6
CASSGGQGATNEKLFF TGTGCCAGCAGCGGCGGACAGGGGGCAACTAATGAAAAACTGTTTTTT - TRBD1 TRBJ1-4 TRBV5-6
CASSYHSKRSYGYTF TGTGCCAGCAGTTACCATAGTAAGCGGTCCTATGGCTACACCTTC - - TRBJ1-2 TRBV6-5
CASRPRGVGGFEYGYTF TGCGCCAGCAGGCCCAGGGGGGTAGGAGGTTTTGAGTATGGCTACACCTTC - TRBD1 TRBJ1-2 TRBV4-1
CASSLAPGIATGELFF TGCGCCAGCAGCTTGGCCCCAGGGATTGCTACCGGGGAGCTGTTTTTT - - TRBJ2-2 TRBV5-1
CASMRLKEAFF TGTGCCAGCATGAGACTCAAGGAAGCTTTCTTT - - TRBJ1-1 TRBV25-1
CASRRAGTSGRIPHTDTQYF TGTGCCAGCAGACGCGCCGGGACTAGCGGGAGGATCCCCCACACAGATACGCAGTATTTT - TRBD2 TRBJ2-3 TRBV5-4
CASSRTGAPYNEQFF TGTGCCAGCAGTCGAACAGGGGCCCCTTACAATGAGCAGTTCTTC - TRBD1 TRBJ2-1 TRBV27
CASSVTGVAGESPTTHEQYF TGTGCCAGCAGTGTGACAGGGGTAGCGGGAGAATCTCCTACTACTCACGAGCAGTACTTC - - TRBJ2-7 TRBV28
CASSDRVGNQPQHF TGCGCCAGCAGCGACAGGGTTGGCAATCAGCCCCAGCATTTT - TRBD1 TRBJ1-5 TRBV4-1
CASSYRQGHNSPLHF TGTGCCAGCAGTTACAGGCAGGGGCATAATTCCCCCCTCCACTTT - - TRBJ1-6 TRBV6-5
CASSLDRRPGEFSGNTIYF TGTGCCAGCAGCTTAGATAGGAGGCCAGGCGAGTTCTCTGGAAACACCATATATTTT - - TRBJ1-3 TRBV11-2
CACGTGVDEQFF TGTGCCTGCGGGACAGGGGTCGATGAGCAGTTCTTC - TRBD1 TRBJ2-1 TRBV25-1
CASGLAGTSGGPSQETQYF TGTGCTAGTGGTTTGGCCGGGACTAGCGGGGGCCCCTCACAAGAGACCCAGTACTTC - TRBD2 TRBJ2-5 TRBV12-5
CASSYGLAGGSSYEQYF TGTGCCAGCAGCTACGGACTAGCGGGGGGCAGCTCCTACGAGCAGTACTTC few TRBD2 TRBJ2-7 TRBV7-8
CASSQDQGRGSGNTIYF TGTGCCAGCAGCCAAGACCAGGGGCGAGGGAGTGGAAACACCATATATTTT - - TRBJ1-3 TRBV4-2
CASSVDALGPEAFF TGTGCCAGCAGCGTAGACGCCCTAGGTCCTGAAGCTTTCTTT - - TRBJ1-1 TRBV9
CASSPSDRADGYTF TGTGCCAGCAGTCCTTCGGACAGGGCGGATGGCTACACCTTC - TRBD1 TRBJ1-2 TRBV27
CASNQGLKSSYEQYF TGTGCCAGCAACCAGGGGCTCAAGAGCTCCTACGAGCAGTACTTC - - TRBJ2-7 TRBV27
CASSTLDRLGSYEQYF TGCGCCAGCAGCACTCTGGACAGGTTGGGATCCTACGAGCAGTACTTC - TRBD1 TRBJ2-7 TRBV5-1
CASSSGAGGGNEQFF TGTGCCAGCAGTAGCGGAGCGGGAGGGGGAAATGAGCAGTTCTTC - TRBD2 TRBJ2-1 TRBV7-2
CASSSIRDFTDTQYF TGTGCCAGCAGCTCCATCCGGGACTTCACAGATACGCAGTATTTT - - TRBJ2-3 TRBV7-8
CASSPDREVARF TGCGCCAGCAGCCCGGACAGGGAAGTTGCTAGATTC - TRBD1 TRBJ2-7 TRBV5-1
CASSQTQDYEQYF TGCGCCAGCAGCCAAACACAAGACTACGAGCAGTACTTC - - TRBJ2-7 TRBV4-1
CASSLFAVTNTGELFF TGTGCCAGCAGTTTATTCGCGGTGACGAACACCGGGGAGCTGTTTTTT - - TRBJ2-2 TRBV27